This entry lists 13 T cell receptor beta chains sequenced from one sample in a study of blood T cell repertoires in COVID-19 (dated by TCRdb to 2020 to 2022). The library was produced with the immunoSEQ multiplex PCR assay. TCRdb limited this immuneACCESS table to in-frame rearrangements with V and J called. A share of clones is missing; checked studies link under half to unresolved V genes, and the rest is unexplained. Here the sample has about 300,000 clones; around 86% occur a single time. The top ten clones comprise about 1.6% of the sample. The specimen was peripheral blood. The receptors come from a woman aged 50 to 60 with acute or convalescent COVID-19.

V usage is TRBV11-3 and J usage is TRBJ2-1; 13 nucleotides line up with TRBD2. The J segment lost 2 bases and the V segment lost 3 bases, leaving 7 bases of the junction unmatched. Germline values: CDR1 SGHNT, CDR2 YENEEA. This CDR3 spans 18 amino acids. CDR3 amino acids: CASSLNGLAGEPYNEQFF. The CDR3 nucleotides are TGTGCCAGCAGCTTGAATGGACTAGCGGGAGAACCCTACAATGAGCAGTTCTTC.

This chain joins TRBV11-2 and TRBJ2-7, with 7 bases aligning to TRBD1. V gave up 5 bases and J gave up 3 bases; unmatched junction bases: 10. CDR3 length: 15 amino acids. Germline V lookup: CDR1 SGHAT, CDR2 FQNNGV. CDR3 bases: TGTGCCAGCAGCACCTTTGACAGGGAATTCTACGAGCAGTACTTC. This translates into CASSTFDREFYEQYF. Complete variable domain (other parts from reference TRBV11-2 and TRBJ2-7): EAGVAQSPRYKIIEKRQSVAFWCNPISGHATLYWYQQILGQGPKLLIQFQNNGVVDDSQLPKDRFSAERLKGVDSTLKIQPAKLEDSAVYLCASSTFDREFYEQYFGPGTRLTVT.

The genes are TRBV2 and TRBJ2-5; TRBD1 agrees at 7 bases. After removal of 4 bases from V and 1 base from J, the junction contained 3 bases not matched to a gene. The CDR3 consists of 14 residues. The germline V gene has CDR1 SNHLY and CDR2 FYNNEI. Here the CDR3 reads CASSAQGLQETQYF. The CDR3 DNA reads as TGTGCCAGCAGTGCACAGGGGCTCCAAGAGACCCAGTACTTC.

CDR3 sequence (DNA): TGTGCCATCGGAGCGGGCGGTCAGATAGATACGCAGTATTTT. As protein: CAIGAGGQIDTQYF. The V and J genes are TRBV10-3 and TRBJ2-3, with D tentatively TRBD2 (6 bases). Trimming took off 8 bases at V and 5 bases at J, with 17 bases between the two ends. The CDR3 covers 14 residues. CDR1 and CDR2 from the germline V gene are ENHRY and SYGVKD.

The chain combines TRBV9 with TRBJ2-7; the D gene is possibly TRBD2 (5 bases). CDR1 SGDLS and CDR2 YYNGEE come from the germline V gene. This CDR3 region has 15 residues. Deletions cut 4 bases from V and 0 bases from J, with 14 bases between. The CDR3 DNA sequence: TGTGCCAGCAGCTCCGGAATTGGGAGCTCCTACGAGCAGTACTTC. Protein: CASSSGIGSSYEQYF.

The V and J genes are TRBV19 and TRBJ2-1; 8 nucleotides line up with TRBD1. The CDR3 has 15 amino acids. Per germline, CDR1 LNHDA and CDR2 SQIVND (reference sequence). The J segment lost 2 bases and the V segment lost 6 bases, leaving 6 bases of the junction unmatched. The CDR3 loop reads CASRPDRDPYNEQFF. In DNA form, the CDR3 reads TGTGCCAGTAGACCGGACAGGGATCCCTACAATGAGCAGTTCTTC.

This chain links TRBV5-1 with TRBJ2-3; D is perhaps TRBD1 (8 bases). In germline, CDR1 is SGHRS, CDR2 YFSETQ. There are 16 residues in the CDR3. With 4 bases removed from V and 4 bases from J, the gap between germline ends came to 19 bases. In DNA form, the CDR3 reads TGCGCCAGCAGCCGACAGGGGCCTCGGGGGGCAGATACGCAGTATTTT. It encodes CASSRQGPRGADTQYF. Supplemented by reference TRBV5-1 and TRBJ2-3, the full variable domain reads KAGVTQTPRYLIKTRGQQVTLSCSPISGHRSVSWYQQTPGQGLQFLFEYFSETQRNKGNFPGRFSGRQFSNSRSEMNVSTLELGDSALYLCASSRQGPRGADTQYFGPGTRLTVL.

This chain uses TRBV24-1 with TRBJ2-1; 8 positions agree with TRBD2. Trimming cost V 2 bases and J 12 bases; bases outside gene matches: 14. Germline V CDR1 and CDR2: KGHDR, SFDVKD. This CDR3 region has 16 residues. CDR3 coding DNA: TGTGCCACCAGTGATTCCGCCGGGACTAGATGGCAAGGGCAGTTCTTC. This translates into CATSDSAGTRWQGQFF.

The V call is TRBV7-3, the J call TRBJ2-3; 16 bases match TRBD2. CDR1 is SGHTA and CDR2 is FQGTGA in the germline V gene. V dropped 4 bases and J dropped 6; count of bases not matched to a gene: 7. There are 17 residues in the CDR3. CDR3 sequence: CASSSGLAGGPGDTQYF. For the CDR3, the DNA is TGTGCCAGCAGCTCGGGACTAGCGGGAGGGCCGGGTGATACGCAGTATTTT.

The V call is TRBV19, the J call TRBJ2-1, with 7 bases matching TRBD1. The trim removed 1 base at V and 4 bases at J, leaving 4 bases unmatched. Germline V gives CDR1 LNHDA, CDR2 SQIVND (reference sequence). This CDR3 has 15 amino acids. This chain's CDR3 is CASSIGRGFYNEQFF. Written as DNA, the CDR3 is TGTGCCAGTAGTATAGGCAGGGGGTTTTACAATGAGCAGTTCTTC.

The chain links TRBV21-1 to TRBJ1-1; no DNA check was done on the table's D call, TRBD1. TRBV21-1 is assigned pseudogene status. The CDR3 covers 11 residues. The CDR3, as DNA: TGTGCCAGCCTGGGGCAGACGGAAGCTTTCTTT. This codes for CASLGQTEAFF.

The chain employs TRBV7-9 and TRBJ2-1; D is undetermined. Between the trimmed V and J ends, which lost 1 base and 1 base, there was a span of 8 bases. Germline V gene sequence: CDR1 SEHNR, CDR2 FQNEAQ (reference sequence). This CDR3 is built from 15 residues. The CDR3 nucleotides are TGTGCCAGCAGCTTAGAACTACCTTCCTACAATGAGCAGTTCTTC. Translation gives CASSLELPSYNEQFF.

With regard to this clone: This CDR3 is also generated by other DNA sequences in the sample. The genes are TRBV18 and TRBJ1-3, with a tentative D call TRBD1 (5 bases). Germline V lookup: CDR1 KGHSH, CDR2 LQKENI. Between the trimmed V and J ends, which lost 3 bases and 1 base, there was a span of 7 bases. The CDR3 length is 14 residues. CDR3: CASSPQGSGNTIYF. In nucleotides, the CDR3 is TGTGCCAGCTCACCTCAGGGATCTGGAAACACCATATATTTT.